This TCR beta chain originates from a study of blood T cell repertoires in COVID-19. Across the study: The samples span acute and convalescent COVID-19 from the United States, Italy and Spain.

Enrollees, about 18 to 100 years old, lived in 24 US areas. Participants' reported clinical history set cohort assignment. Per the original data handling: From reference gene primer amplification, estimates of nucleated cell counts were derived. Method: immunoSEQ multiplex PCR; TCRdb's copy keeps in-frame clones and lacks some. V, J and clone size reflect that table, while D and trimming were determined from the DNA. Seen here are around 150,000 clones, around 81% observed once, and the top ten hold roughly 6%. There are 15 residues in the CDR3. Germline loops: CDR1 SGHRS, CDR2 YFSETQ. Deletions cut 4 bases from V and 8 bases from J, with 21 bases between.

The V and J genes are TRBV5-1 and TRBJ1-2; D is unresolved. Sequenced input: PBMCs or T cells enriched from blood (not recorded which). This TCR derives from a man aged 35 to 55 who had recovered from COVID-19. CDR3 sequence: CASSPPELEVGGYTF. CDR3 DNA: TGCGCCAGCAGCCCCCCCGAGCTCGAGGTTGGGGGCTACACCTTC.